The next 27 T cell receptor beta chains were all read from a single sample in a study of cytomegalovirus exposure and HLA in healthy donors. The PCR was carried out with 60 Vbeta primers and 13 Jbeta primers. Repertoires were generated with immunoSEQ multiplex PCR, while TCRdb's copy carries only in-frame clones and drops some. The sample includes some 140,000 clones, over 70% seen only once; the top ten take over 3%. Sample: PBMCs. The receptors were sampled from a man aged 40-49 years in good health and CMV-seronegative.

The chain carries TRBV5-1 and TRBJ2-5, with 11 nucleotides matching TRBD2. The germline CDR1 and CDR2 sequences are SGHRS and YFSETQ. CDR3 length equals 17 residues. The V segment lost 4 bases and the J segment 6 bases; nucleotides outside the gene matches: 14. In nucleotides, the CDR3 is TGCGCCAGCAGCCTCTCGGTAGCGGGGGGGCGGGAAAAGACCCAGTACTTC. Protein sequence: CASSLSVAGGREKTQYF.

V and J are TRBV11-3 and TRBJ2-3; D might be TRBD2 (6 bases). The CDR3 contains 15 residues. Between the trimmed V and J ends, which lost 3 bases and 5 bases, there was a span of 15 bases. From germline, CDR1 is SGHNT and CDR2 YENEEA. The CDR3 is CASSFSMGGGDTQYF. The DNA of the CDR3 is TGTGCCAGCAGCTTCTCTATGGGGGGAGGAGATACGCAGTATTTT.

The chain is built from TRBV7-7 and TRBJ2-3, with a tentative D call TRBD2 (6 bases). In germline, CDR1 is SSHAT, CDR2 FNYEAQ (reference sequence). V dropped 1 base and J dropped 1 base, with 6 bases sitting between them. The CDR3 length is 14 residues. CDR3 loop: CASSLGRGTDTQYF. CDR3 nucleotides: TGTGCCAGCAGCTTAGGGAGGGGCACAGATACGCAGTATTTT.

This clone was counted once. J is TRBJ1-5 and V is TRBV10-3; D is undetermined. Germline V lookup: CDR1 ENHRY, CDR2 SYGVKD. V was shortened by 0 bases and J by 4 bases, with 7 bases between the two germline ends. This CDR3 spans 14 amino acids. The CDR3 DNA reads as TGTGCCATCAGTGAGTCGAGCAGGAATCAGCCCCAGCATTTT. It translates to CAISESSRNQPQHF.

This chain uses TRBV25-1 with TRBJ1-5; weak D call: TRBD1 (6 bases). Germline CDR1 reads MGHDK; CDR2 reads SYGVNS. Trimming removed 2 bases at V and 6 bases at J, with 11 bases between. The CDR3 spans 14 residues. CDR3 DNA: TGTGCCAGCAGTGAAAATGGGGGCGGTCAGCCCCAGCATTTT. The encoded protein is CASSENGGGQPQHF.

This chain connects TRBV6-1 to TRBJ2-7; D might be TRBD1 (5 bases). V lost 2 bases to trimming and J lost 3 bases, with 5 bases between them. Germline V gene lookup returns CDR1 MNHNS and CDR2 SASEGT. CDR3 length: 12 amino acids. CDR3 nucleotides: TGTGCCAGCAGTGAACAGGGCTACGAGCAGTACTTC. It yields the protein CASSEQGYEQYF.

Regarding this clone: Within the sample, other DNA sequences also encode this same CDR3. J is TRBJ2-1 and V is TRBV11-1; 10 bases agree with TRBD2. V lost 2 bases to trimming and J lost 4 bases; unmatched junction nucleotides: 2. The CDR3 sequence is 15 residues long. Germline V gene data show CDR1 as SGHAT and CDR2 as FQDESV (reference sequence). The CDR3 DNA reads as TGTGCCAGCAGCTTACTAGCGGGAGAGTACAATGAGCAGTTCTTC. Amino acid sequence: CASSLLAGEYNEQFF. The entire variable domain, with the rest obtained from reference TRBV11-1 and TRBJ2-1, is as follows: EAEVAQSPRYKITEKSQAVAFWCDPISGHATLYWYRQILGQGPELLVQFQDESVVDDSQLPKDRFSAERLKGVDSTLKIQPAELGDSAMYLCASSLLAGEYNEQFFGPGTRLTVL.

The chain joins TRBV27 to TRBJ2-1, with D hard to call. From germline, CDR1 is MNHEY and CDR2 SMNVEV (reference sequence). This CDR3 spans 15 amino acids. The V and J ends lost 6 bases and 7 bases respectively, with 19 bases between them. In DNA, the CDR3 is TGTGCCAGCAGCCTAACGGCCCAGACAAGGAATGAGCAGTTCTTC. The encoded protein is CASSLTAQTRNEQFF.

V and J are TRBV30 and TRBJ2-3; tentative D call: TRBD2 (5 bases). This CDR3 is built from 13 residues. V lost 2 bases, J lost 4 bases, and 10 bases lay in between. From germline, CDR1 is GTSNPN and CDR2 SVGIG (reference sequence). The CDR3 sequence: CAWSLGASDTQYF. In DNA, the CDR3 is TGTGCCTGGAGTTTGGGAGCGTCAGATACGCAGTATTTT. The full variable domain, with the rest looked up from reference TRBV30 and TRBJ2-3, is SQTIHQWPATLVQPVGSPLSLECTVEGTSNPNLYWYRQAAGRGLQLLFYSVGIGQISSEVPQNLSASRPQDRQFILSSKKLLLSDSGFYLCAWSLGASDTQYFGPGTRLTVL.

In its sample, this clone was seen a few times. The chain carries TRBV19 and TRBJ1-5, with a weak D call TRBD1 (6 bases). The CDR3 spans 14 residues. Trimming took 8 bases from V and 0 from J, leaving 11 bases between them. CDR1 is LNHDA and CDR2 is SQIVND in the germline V gene (reference sequence). DNA for the CDR3: TGTGCCAGTGCAAGGGGGTATAGCAATCAGCCCCAGCATTTT. Translated: CASARGYSNQPQHF. Variable domain in full (rest from reference TRBV19 and TRBJ1-5): DGGITQSPKYLFRKEGQNVTLSCEQNLNHDAMYWYRQDPGQGLRLIYYSQIVNDFQKGDIAEGYSVSREKKESFPLTVTSAQKNPTAFYLCASARGYSNQPQHFGDGTRLSIL.

V is TRBV5-1 and J is TRBJ2-2; TRBD2 agrees at 7 bases. Germline V gene lookup returns CDR1 SGHRS and CDR2 YFSETQ. V shed 0 bases and J 4 bases; nucleotides not matched to a gene: 6. The CDR3 runs 16 residues. The CDR3 region has the DNA TGCGCCAGCAGCTTGGCCGCTGGGGAGGGCACCGGGGAGCTGTTTTTT. It codes for CASSLAAGEGTGELFF. Full variable domain (outside the CDR3, taken from reference TRBV5-1 and TRBJ2-2): KAGVTQTPRYLIKTRGQQVTLSCSPISGHRSVSWYQQTPGQGLQFLFEYFSETQRNKGNFPGRFSGRQFSNSRSEMNVSTLELGDSALYLCASSLAAGEGTGELFFGEGSRLTVL.

Only a few counts were recorded for this clone. The chain links TRBV4-3 to TRBJ2-5; 10 bases are shared with TRBD2. With 1 base clipped from V and 2 bases from J, the junction kept 4 bases outside the gene matches. Germline CDR1 LGHNA, CDR2 YSLEER. The length of the CDR3 is 16 residues. The CDR3 DNA is TGCGCCAGCAGCCAAGCTCGGACTAGCGGTCAAGAGACCCAGTACTTC. It codes for CASSQARTSGQETQYF.

V gene TRBV18 combines with J gene TRBJ1-3; D gene unclear. There are 17 residues in the CDR3. Trimming removed 6 bases at V and 0 bases at J, with 18 bases between. Germline V gene lookup returns CDR1 KGHSH and CDR2 LQKENI. CDR3 region: CASSNLPAGASGNTIYF. The CDR3 DNA reads as TGTGCCAGCTCGAACCTGCCGGCGGGAGCCTCTGGAAACACCATATATTTT.

The rearrangement joins TRBV30 to TRBJ1-2; TRBD1 matches 10 bases. Per the germline V gene, CDR1 is GTSNPN and CDR2 is SVGIG (reference sequence). CDR3 length: 15 amino acids. J was trimmed by 8 bases and V by 5 bases; bases with no gene match: 14. CDR3 sequence: CAWVYTGTGAIGYTF. The CDR3 nucleotides are TGTGCCTGGGTTTACACCGGGACAGGGGCTATCGGCTACACCTTC.

This chain uses TRBV10-3 with TRBJ1-1; D uncertain. Germline loops: CDR1 ENHRY, CDR2 SYGVKD. This CDR3 region has 11 residues. V dropped 10 bases and J dropped 11 bases, with 17 bases sitting between them. The CDR3, as DNA: TGTGCCACTTGGCGAGCCCCGCGGGCTTTCTTT. Translated, it gives CATWRAPRAFF.

This clone occurred once. Distinct nucleotide sequences in the sample also encode this CDR3. V usage is TRBV29-1 and J usage is TRBJ2-7; the D gene is possibly TRBD1 (6 bases). Trimming stripped 5 bases from V and 4 bases from J, with 6 bases between. The CDR3 spans 10 residues. Germline V CDR1 and CDR2: SQVTM, ANQGSEA. CDR3: CSVQGYEQYF. CDR3 DNA: TGCAGCGTTCAGGGGTACGAGCAGTACTTC.

The table lists this clone with a few counts. The chain joins TRBV4-1 to TRBJ2-5, with 9 bases matching TRBD2. Germline V gene sequence: CDR1 MGHRA, CDR2 YSYEKL. V gave up 1 base and J gave up 3 bases; unmatched junction bases: 0. The CDR3 sequence is 14 residues long. The CDR3 DNA follows: TGCGCCAGCAGCCAAGGACTAGCGGAAGAGACCCAGTACTTC. This codes for CASSQGLAEETQYF.

The chain is built from TRBV20-1 and TRBJ1-2; D may be TRBD1 (6 bases). In germline, CDR1 is DFQATT, CDR2 SNEGSKA (reference sequence). The CDR3 extends over 10 amino acids. Trimming cost V 5 bases and J 7 bases, with 8 bases left between them. CDR3 sequence reads: CSADRTGYTF. The CDR3 DNA reads TGCAGTGCTGACAGGACTGGCTACACCTTC.

The count of this clone is one. The chain has TRBV7-9 and TRBJ2-7; D is possibly TRBD1 (6 bases). Per the germline V gene, CDR1 is SEHNR and CDR2 is FQNEAQ (reference sequence). The length of the CDR3 is 15 residues. Trimming stripped 4 bases from V and 5 bases from J, with 18 bases between. The CDR3 DNA reads as TGTGCCAGCAGCTGGCACAGGGAATCCCCCCACGAGCAGTACTTC. Translating gives CASSWHRESPHEQYF.

This chain joins TRBV27 and TRBJ2-7, with 15 bases lining up with TRBD2. After removal of 5 bases from V and 0 bases from J, the junction contained 5 bases not matched to a gene. CDR3 length: 17 residues. Germline CDR1 and CDR2: MNHEY and SMNVEV (reference sequence). CDR3 nucleotides: TGTGCCAGCAGTCCAGGGACTAGCGGGGGGCCCTCCTACGAGCAGTACTTC. It codes for CASSPGTSGGPSYEQYF.

V and J are TRBV5-6 and TRBJ1-3, with a possible D match to TRBD1 (6 bases). CDR3 length: 16 residues. Germline CDR1 SGHDT, CDR2 YYEEEE. Trimming left V 4 bases short and J 3 bases short, with 17 bases between. Here the CDR3 reads CASSPRGYGGGNTIYF. Here the CDR3 DNA reads TGTGCCAGCAGCCCCAGGGGTTATGGCGGTGGAAACACCATATATTTT.

In this sample, this clone turned up a few times. At one of its ends the junction is not consistent with the germline gene, which may arise from a read error. The chain carries TRBV7-8 and TRBJ1-1; possible D gene TRBD1, 5 bases. The V gene's germline CDR1 is SGHVS and CDR2 FQNEAQ. The CDR3 loop spans 15 amino acids. DNA of the CDR3: TGTGCCAGCAGTTTAGGTTATAGGGGCCCCATCACCGCTTTCTTT. Its translation: CASSLGYRGPITAFF. Full variable domain (remainder filled in from reference TRBV7-8 and TRBJ1-1): GAGVSQSPRYKVAKRGQDVALRCDPISGHVSLFWYQQALGQGPEFLTYFQNEAQLDKSGLPSDRFFAERPEGSVSTLKIQRTQQEDSAVYLCASSLGYRGPITAFFGQGTRLTVV.

The genes are TRBV4-1 and TRBJ2-1; TRBD1 might be the D (5 bases). The germline V and J ends were trimmed by 2 bases and 5 bases, with 10 bases remaining between them. This CDR3 contains 14 residues. The germline CDR1 and CDR2 sequences are MGHRA and YSYEKL. CDR3 bases: TGCGCCAGCAGCCAAACAGGTTTCCACAATGAGCAGTTCTTC. Its protein product is CASSQTGFHNEQFF.

There are a few counts of this clone. This sequence joins TRBV11-2 and TRBJ1-2; no clear D gene. V gave up 4 bases and J gave up 4 bases, with 19 bases separating them. The length of the CDR3 is 16 residues. Per the germline V gene, CDR1 is SGHAT and CDR2 is FQNNGV. The CDR3 region is CASSSDPSGTPYGYTF. In nucleotides, the CDR3 is TGTGCCAGCAGCTCCGACCCAAGCGGAACTCCCTATGGCTACACCTTC.

Of note for this clone: The same CDR3 can be traced to other DNA sequences in this sample. V and J are TRBV6-5 and TRBJ2-7; no definite D call. V was trimmed by 0 bases and J by 1 base, leaving 10 bases between them. Per the germline V gene, CDR1 is MNHEY and CDR2 is SVGAGI. The CDR3 length is 15 residues. DNA of the CDR3: TGTGCCAGCAGTTACTCTGGGCTTCCATCCTACGAGCAGTACTTC. Its protein product is CASSYSGLPSYEQYF.

V gene TRBV7-2 combines with J gene TRBJ2-1; D uncertain. The CDR3 is 15 amino acids. The germline V gene encodes CDR1 SGHTA and CDR2 FQGNSA. The ends were cut back, 1 base at V and 9 bases at J, with 16 bases in the middle. CDR3 sequence reads: CASSLVSMPYSEQFF. The CDR3 DNA follows: TGTGCCAGCAGCTTAGTTAGTATGCCTTATAGTGAGCAGTTCTTC. Full variable domain (outside the CDR3, taken from reference TRBV7-2 and TRBJ2-1): GAGVSQSPSNKVTEKGKDVELRCDPISGHTALYWYRQSLGQGLEFLIYFQGNSAPDKSGLPSDRFSAERTGGSVSTLTIQRTQQEDSAVYLCASSLVSMPYSEQFFGPGTRLTVL.

V is TRBV7-9 and J is TRBJ2-3, with TRBD2 matching 9 bases. The CDR3 is 17 amino acids. Trimming at V came to 3 bases and at J to 4 bases, leaving 11 bases not matched to a gene. CDR1 SEHNR and CDR2 FQNEAQ come from the germline V gene (reference sequence). CDR3 nucleotides: TGTGCCAGCAGCTTTTGGGCTAGCGGGGTGGGCGCAGATACGCAGTATTTT. It specifies CASSFWASGVGADTQYF. Full variable domain (outside the CDR3, taken from reference TRBV7-9 and TRBJ2-3): DTGVSQNPRHKITKRGQNVTFRCDPISEHNRLYWYRQTLGQGPEFLTYFQNEAQLEKSRLLSDRFSAERPKGSFSTLEIQRTEQGDSAMYLCASSFWASGVGADTQYFGPGTRLTVL.